This T cell receptor (beta chain) is from a study of blood T cell repertoires in COVID-19. About the study: Italy, Spain and the United States were the sources of the convalescent and acute COVID-19 samples.

Original methodology: Estimation of nucleated cell counts was performed using reference gene primer amplification. Assay: immunoSEQ multiplex PCR; the TCRdb copy retains only in-frame clones and omits some. That table supplies the V and J calls and clone size; D and trimming were determined from the DNA. Of nearly 200,000 clones listed, 84% are singletons. V shed 4 bases, J shed 0 bases, and the junction held 5 bases outside the gene matches. Looked up from germline, CDR1 is KGHDR and CDR2 is SFDVKD. The CDR3 is 16 residues long. Sequenced material: peripheral blood. The source of this sequence is a woman aged 65 to 85 with active or convalescent COVID-19. This chain uses TRBV24-1 with TRBJ2-1; 7 bases map to TRBD1. The CDR3 DNA reads as TGTGCCACCAGTGAGAGGGACAGCTACTCCTACAATGAGCAGTTCTTC. The encoded protein is CATSERDSYSYNEQFF.